The clone carrying this T cell receptor beta chain was detected only a few times. As originally analysed: How many nucleated cells were present was estimated from reference gene primer amplification. Method: immunoSEQ multiplex PCR; TCRdb's copy keeps in-frame clones and lacks some. V and J calls and clone size are copied from that table; D and trimming were computed from the DNA. The profile covers around 250,000 clones, with about 86% appearing a single time and 3.5% to 5% taken by the ten largest. CDR1 is SGHDT and CDR2 is YYEEEE in the germline V gene. Trimming removed 3 bases from V and 1 base from J, with 8 bases in between. CDR3 length: 13 residues. This entry comes from a study of blood T cell repertoires in COVID-19. Participant age was about 18 to 89 years, and participants resided in about two dozen US areas. Self-reported history from a screening survey and questionnaire set each donor's cohort.

The chain uses TRBV5-6 and TRBJ2-7; weak D call: TRBD2 (6 bases). Sequencing input: PBMCs or T cells enriched from blood (not recorded which). This receptor was taken from a man aged 25-45 years with acute COVID-19. The CDR3 DNA is TGTGCCAGCAGCTCGGGAGCTTCCTACGAGCAGTACGTC. This codes for CASSSGASYEQYV.